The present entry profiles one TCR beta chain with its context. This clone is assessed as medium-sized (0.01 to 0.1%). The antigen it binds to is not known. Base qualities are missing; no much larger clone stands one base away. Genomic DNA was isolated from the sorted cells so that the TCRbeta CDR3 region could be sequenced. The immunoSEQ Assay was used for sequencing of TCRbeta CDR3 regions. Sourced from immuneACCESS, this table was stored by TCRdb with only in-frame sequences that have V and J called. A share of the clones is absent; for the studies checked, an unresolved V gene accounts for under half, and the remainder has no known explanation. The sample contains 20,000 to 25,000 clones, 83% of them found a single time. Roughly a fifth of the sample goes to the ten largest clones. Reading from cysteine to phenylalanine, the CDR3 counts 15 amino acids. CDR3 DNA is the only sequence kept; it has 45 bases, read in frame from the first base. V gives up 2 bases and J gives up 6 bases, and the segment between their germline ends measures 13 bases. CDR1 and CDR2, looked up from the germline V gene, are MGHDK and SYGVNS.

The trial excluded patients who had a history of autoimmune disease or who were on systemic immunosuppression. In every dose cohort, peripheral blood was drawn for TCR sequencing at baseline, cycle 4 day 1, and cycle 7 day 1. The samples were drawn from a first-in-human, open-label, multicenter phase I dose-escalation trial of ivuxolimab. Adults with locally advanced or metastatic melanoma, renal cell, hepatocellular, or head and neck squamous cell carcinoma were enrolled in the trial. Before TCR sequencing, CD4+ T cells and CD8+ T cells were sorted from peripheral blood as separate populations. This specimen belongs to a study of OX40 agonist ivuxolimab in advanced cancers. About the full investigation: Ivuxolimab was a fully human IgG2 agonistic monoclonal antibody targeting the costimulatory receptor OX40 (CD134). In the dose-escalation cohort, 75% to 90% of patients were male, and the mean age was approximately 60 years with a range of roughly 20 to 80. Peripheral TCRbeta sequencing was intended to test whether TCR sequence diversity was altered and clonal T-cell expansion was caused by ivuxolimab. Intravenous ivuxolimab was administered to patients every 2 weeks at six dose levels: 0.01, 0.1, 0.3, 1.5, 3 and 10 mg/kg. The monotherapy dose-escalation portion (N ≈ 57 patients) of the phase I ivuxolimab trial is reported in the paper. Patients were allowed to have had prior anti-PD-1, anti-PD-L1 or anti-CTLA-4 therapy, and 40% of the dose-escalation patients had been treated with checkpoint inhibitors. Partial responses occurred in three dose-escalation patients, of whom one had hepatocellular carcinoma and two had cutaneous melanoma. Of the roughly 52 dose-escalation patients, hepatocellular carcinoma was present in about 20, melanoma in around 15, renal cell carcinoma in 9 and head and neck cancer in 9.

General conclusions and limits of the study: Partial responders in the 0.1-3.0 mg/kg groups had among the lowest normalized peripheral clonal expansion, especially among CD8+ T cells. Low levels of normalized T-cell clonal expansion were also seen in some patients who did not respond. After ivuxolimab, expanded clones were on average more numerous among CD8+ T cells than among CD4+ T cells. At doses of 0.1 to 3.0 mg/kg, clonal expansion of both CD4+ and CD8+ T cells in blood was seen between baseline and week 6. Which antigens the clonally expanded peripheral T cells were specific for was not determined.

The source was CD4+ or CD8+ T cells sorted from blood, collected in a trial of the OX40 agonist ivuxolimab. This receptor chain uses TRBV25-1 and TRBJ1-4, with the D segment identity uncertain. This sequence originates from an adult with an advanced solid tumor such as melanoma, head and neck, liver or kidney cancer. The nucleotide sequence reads TGTGCCAGCAGTGAACTGCGGGGTTCCGATGAAAAACTGTTTTTT. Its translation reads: CASSELRGSDEKLFF.